This T cell receptor (beta chain) was sequenced during a study of T cells in Graves' hyperthyroidism and ophthalmopathy (dated by TCRdb to between 2018 and 2021). For the wider study: Peripheral blood was sampled at the time of initial diagnosis, prior to any treatment. To identify distinguishing TCR V-J signatures, a discovery cohort of 100 or so patients was used, comprising approximately 40 with Graves' ophthalmopathy and around 57 with stable Graves' hyperthyroidism. Prospective prediction of ophthalmopathy was tested in an independent validation cohort consisting of 18 to 20 hyperthyroidism patients and about 17 patients who later progressed to ophthalmopathy. For training and testing, the roughly 93 patients in the discovery cohort were randomly divided in a 7:3 ratio. Thyroid tissue and blood T-cell repertoires from over 5 Graves' hyperthyroidism patients were also compared in the study. Once sampling was done, hyperthyroidism patients were given methimazole at a starting dose of 30 mg daily, whereas ophthalmopathy patients were given high-dose intravenous methylprednisolone. The paper reports TCR Vbeta CDR3 sequencing of approximately 130 peripheral blood samples: approximately 41 ophthalmopathy, over 70 hyperthyroidism and around 17 progressor patients.

V ends up 7 bases short and J 1 base short, with an unmatched junction base count of 3. CDR1 and CDR2 are drawn from the germline V gene: SQVTM, ANQGSEA. Measured from the cysteine to the phenylalanine, the CDR3 is 13 residues long. Only the CDR3 portion is preserved as DNA: 39 bases, with reading frame beginning at the first base. This clonotype was observed a handful of times. Its antigen specificity is not known. Base quality data are lacking; no much larger clone is found one base away. Results and caveats for the whole study, not just this receptor: In validation, the model predicted progression to ophthalmopathy a median of about 5.9 months before onset, with roughly 70% sensitivity and roughly 73% specificity. Most expanded thyroid clonotypes (frequency above 0.001) were also detected in blood, suggesting blood repertoires may reflect thyroid immune responses. A 13 V-J signature model separated ophthalmopathy from stable hyperthyroidism, with roughly 88% sensitivity and 81.08% specificity in cross-validation and 80%/75% in testing. No statistical method was used to fix the sample size in advance, and group allocation was not hidden from the investigators.

Stable Graves' hyperthyroidism was defined as no progression to ophthalmopathy during 18 months of follow-up. Hyperthyroidism patients were aged 18 to 65 years and newly diagnosed, with disease duration of less than 2 months. Exclusion was applied to patients with uncontrolled infections, other autoimmune diseases, pregnancy or lactation. Diagnoses were based on clinical symptoms, serum thyroxine and TRAb, thyroid ultrasound and orbital computed tomography. PBMCs were isolated from about 9.1 ml of fresh peripheral blood by Ficoll-Paque density gradient centrifugation. Trizol reagent was used to extract total RNA, and RNA quality was then checked on an Agilent 2100 Bioanalyzer. The TCR beta CDR3 regions were amplified from the RNA transcripts. The first round of RT-PCR for the TCR CDR3 was performed with the HTBI primer set and the Qiagen OneStep RT-PCR kit. The libraries were constructed in a second round of multiplex PCR and then size-selected and purified. Libraries were sequenced paired-end with 100 bp reads on an Illumina HiSeq2000. As for the original processing: SOAPnuke was used to process the raw data, throwing out any read that contained adapters or uncalled bases, had a mean Phred below 15, or lacked an exact constant-primer or identifier match. COPE v1.2.5 was used to merge the high-quality paired reads, and each unique nucleotide sequence was defined as a clonotype. MiTCR v1.1 was used to align clonotypes to the IMGT TRBV, TRBD and TRBJ reference segments. The analysis included only V-J combinations with a frequency above 0.0001, which together covered roughly 99% of the repertoires. The TCS score was defined as F50 (clonal expansion) divided by E x V (chaos), with BLOSUM62-based TCRdist calculated between CDR3 peptides within each V-J. Welch's t-statistics and random forest reduced just over 500 V-J features to 13, which were used in a naive Bayes classifier (R e1071). TCRdb reprocessing: public reads trimmed at Q25 with fastp, clones called with MiXCR, in-frame beta chains kept. Entries that share a CDR3 protein sequence are merged under the most common genes and DNA. It is TCRdb's table, rather than the study itself, that gives the V and J calls and clone size. This sample has 300,000 or so distinct CDR3 sequences in its table, and roughly 17% of those were observed once. The ten largest clonotypes hold 33% of the sample.

The sequenced sample was blood. Here the chain combines TRBV29-1 and TRBJ2-3; the junction holds 9 bases that match TRBD1. The receptor's source is a man younger than 45 with Graves' hyperthyroidism. The CDR3 sequence is CSGGDRGTDTQYF. At the DNA level, the sequence is TGCAGCGGAGGGGACAGGGGCACAGATACGCAGTATTTT.